Included here is one T cell receptor (beta chain) sequence, with context. TEMRA cells were enriched by FACS, and CD4+ and CD8+ T cells were negatively isolated. The CDR3 spans 14 residues. With 3 bases clipped from V and 6 bases from J, the junction kept 6 bases outside the gene matches. Germline CDR1 reads KGHSH; CDR2 reads LQKENI. Reverse transcription of about 0.5 to 1 ug RNA used random hexamers. Amplification of the TCR beta CDR3 was carried out by immunoSEQ multiplex PCR, which spanned a total of 54 Vbeta and 13 Jbeta segments. TCRdb re-analysed the immunoSEQ multiplex PCR reads in MiXCR, keeping a single row per CDR3 protein. Counted here are approximately 150,000 distinct CDR3 sequences, around 92% occurring once; the ten biggest clones make up 0.065% to 0.085%. This specimen belongs to a study of CD8 T cells in Susac syndrome.

The gene calls are TRBV18 and TRBJ1-1; 8 positions match TRBD1. This clonotype was obtained from a human donor in good health. Material for sequencing was CD4+ T cells from PBMCs. In nucleotides, the CDR3 is TGTGCCAGCTCACCCACAGGGGGTCGGGCTGAAGCTTTCTTT. Its protein product is CASSPTGGRAEAFF.